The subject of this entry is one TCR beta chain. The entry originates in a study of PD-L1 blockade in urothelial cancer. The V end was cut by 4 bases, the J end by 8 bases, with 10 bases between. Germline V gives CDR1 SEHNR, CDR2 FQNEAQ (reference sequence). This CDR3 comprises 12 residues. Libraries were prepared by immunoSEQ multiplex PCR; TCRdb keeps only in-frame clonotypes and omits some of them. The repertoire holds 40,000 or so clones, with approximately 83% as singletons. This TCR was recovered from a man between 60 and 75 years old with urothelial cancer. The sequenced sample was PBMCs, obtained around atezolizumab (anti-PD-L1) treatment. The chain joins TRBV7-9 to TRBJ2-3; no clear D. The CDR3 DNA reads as TGTGCCAGCAGCTCATTAGTTGGTACGCAGTATTTT. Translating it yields CASSSLVGTQYF.